The rows below give T cell receptor beta chains drawn from one sample of a study of T cells after yellow fever vaccination. One entry per CDR3 protein, called by TCRdb with MiXCR from the 5' RACE reads. This sample yields 200,000 or so distinct CDR3 sequences, of which 6.7% are seen a single time; more than 0.85% belongs to the top ten. This sample comprised CD4+ T cells sorted from PBMCs, obtained on the day of the yellow fever booster vaccination. Receptors were obtained from a man aged 25-45 years who received the YFV17D yellow fever vaccine. Both conserved end residues are part of each CDR3. A D gene is named only where the DNA matches it firmly. Clone size is shown for a subset of rows, as once, few, many or a class of expanded clone.

abundance: many; d_gene: -; j_gene: TRBJ2-7; v_gene: TRBV12-3/TRBV12-4; CDR3aa: CASSLKGALNYEQYF; CDR3nt: TGTGCCAGCAGTTTAAAGGGCGCACTCAACTACGAGCAGTACTTC
abundance: -; d_gene: -; j_gene: TRBJ2-3; v_gene: TRBV5-1; CDR3aa: CASSEGDGGTQYF; CDR3nt: TGCGCCAGCAGCGAGGGAGACGGAGGTACGCAGTATTTT
abundance: many; d_gene: TRBD1; j_gene: TRBJ1-1; v_gene: TRBV18; CDR3aa: CASSIDRGNTEAFF; CDR3nt: TGTGCCAGCTCAATCGACAGGGGGAACACTGAAGCTTTCTTT
abundance: -; d_gene: -; j_gene: TRBJ2-2; v_gene: TRBV6-2/TRBV6-3; CDR3aa: CANSSPAGELFF; CDR3nt: TGTGCCAACAGTTCCCCGGCCGGAGAGCTGTTTTTT
abundance: -; d_gene: -; j_gene: TRBJ2-5; v_gene: TRBV7-9; CDR3aa: CASSQPTSVDPRQSEFETQYF; CDR3nt: TGTGCCAGCAGCCAGCCGACGAGCGTGGACCCTAGGCAATCCGAATTCGAGACCCAGTACTTC
abundance: -; d_gene: -; j_gene: TRBJ2-7; v_gene: TRBV6-1; CDR3aa: CASSVSGSYEQYF; CDR3nt: TGTGCCAGCAGTGTTTCAGGCTCCTACGAGCAGTACTTC
abundance: -; d_gene: -; j_gene: TRBJ1-4; v_gene: TRBV30; CDR3aa: CAWSNGPAEKLFF; CDR3nt: TGTGCCTGGAGTAACGGACCTGCCGAAAAACTGTTTTTT
abundance: -; d_gene: TRBD1; j_gene: TRBJ1-6; v_gene: TRBV7-3; CDR3aa: CASSLNRGNSPLHF; CDR3nt: TGTGCCAGCAGCTTAAACAGGGGGAACTCACCCCTCCACTTT
abundance: -; d_gene: TRBD2; j_gene: TRBJ2-5; v_gene: TRBV7-2; CDR3aa: CASSRLAGRETQYF; CDR3nt: TGTGCCAGCAGCCGACTAGCGGGAAGAGAGACCCAGTACTTC
abundance: many; d_gene: -; j_gene: TRBJ2-3; v_gene: TRBV10-3; CDR3aa: CAISGGKGDTQYF; CDR3nt: TGTGCCATCAGTGGAGGGAAAGGAGATACGCAGTATTTT
abundance: many; d_gene: TRBD2; j_gene: TRBJ2-1; v_gene: TRBV7-9; CDR3aa: CASSSETSGTYNEQFF; CDR3nt: TGTGCCAGCAGCTCAGAGACTAGCGGGACCTACAATGAGCAGTTCTTC
abundance: -; d_gene: -; j_gene: TRBJ2-3; v_gene: TRBV20-1; CDR3aa: CSARVAADTQYF; CDR3nt: TGCAGTGCTAGAGTAGCCGCAGATACGCAGTATTTT
abundance: few; d_gene: -; j_gene: TRBJ2-5; v_gene: TRBV23-1; CDR3aa: CASSQRTEETQYF; CDR3nt: TGCGCCAGCAGTCAAAGGACAGAAGAGACCCAGTACTTC
abundance: many; d_gene: TRBD2; j_gene: TRBJ2-1; v_gene: TRBV7-3; CDR3aa: CASSPRGGLAEYNEQFF; CDR3nt: TGTGCCAGCAGCCCCCGGGGGGGACTAGCGGAGTACAATGAGCAGTTCTTC
abundance: many; d_gene: -; j_gene: TRBJ2-3; v_gene: TRBV27; CDR3aa: CASALTVLTDTQYF; CDR3nt: TGTGCCAGCGCTCTAACAGTCCTCACAGATACGCAGTATTTT
abundance: -; d_gene: TRBD2; j_gene: TRBJ2-3; v_gene: TRBV5-1; CDR3aa: CASSRGTSGSGDTQYF; CDR3nt: TGCGCCAGCAGCCGTGGGACTAGCGGGAGTGGAGATACGCAGTATTTT
abundance: few; d_gene: -; j_gene: TRBJ1-3; v_gene: TRBV5-1; CDR3aa: CASSLQGRNSGNTIYF; CDR3nt: TGCGCCAGCAGCTTGCAGGGAAGAAACTCTGGAAACACCATATATTTT
abundance: -; d_gene: TRBD1; j_gene: TRBJ2-7; v_gene: TRBV5-4; CDR3aa: CASSRGTGHEQYF; CDR3nt: TGTGCCAGCAGCCGAGGGACAGGGCACGAGCAGTACTTC
abundance: many; d_gene: -; j_gene: TRBJ1-1; v_gene: TRBV18; CDR3aa: CASSPEWGTEAFF; CDR3nt: TGTGCCAGCTCACCCGAATGGGGCACTGAAGCTTTCTTT
abundance: many; d_gene: -; j_gene: TRBJ2-1; v_gene: TRBV20-1; CDR3aa: CSATALLYNEQFF; CDR3nt: TGCAGTGCTACCGCTCTCTTATACAATGAGCAGTTCTTC
abundance: few; d_gene: -; j_gene: TRBJ2-7; v_gene: TRBV7-2; CDR3aa: CASSPDSRPSYEQYF; CDR3nt: TGTGCCAGCAGCCCCGACTCCCGCCCTTCCTACGAGCAGTACTTC
abundance: -; d_gene: -; j_gene: TRBJ2-6; v_gene: TRBV7-2; CDR3aa: CASPGLSSPSGANVLTF; CDR3nt: TGTGCCAGCCCGGGACTTTCTTCCCCTTCTGGGGCCAACGTCCTGACTTTC
abundance: many; d_gene: -; j_gene: TRBJ2-1; v_gene: TRBV20-1; CDR3aa: CSASRSSYNEQFF; CDR3nt: TGCAGTGCTAGTAGGAGCTCCTACAATGAGCAGTTCTTC
abundance: few; d_gene: -; j_gene: TRBJ2-5; v_gene: TRBV4-2; CDR3aa: CASSQDGGRGLHRVETQYF; CDR3nt: TGTGCCAGCAGCCAAGATGGTGGGAGGGGGCTGCATCGAGTGGAGACCCAGTACTTC
abundance: few; d_gene: TRBD1; j_gene: TRBJ2-7; v_gene: TRBV29-1; CDR3aa: CSASRSGTDQGAKYEQYF; CDR3nt: TGCAGCGCCTCCCGGTCCGGGACAGACCAGGGGGCAAAATACGAGCAGTACTTC
abundance: -; d_gene: -; j_gene: TRBJ2-1; v_gene: TRBV12-3/TRBV12-4; CDR3aa: CASRAGGNYNEQFF; CDR3nt: TGTGCCAGCAGGGCGGGTGGGAACTACAATGAGCAGTTCTTC
abundance: -; d_gene: -; j_gene: TRBJ1-4; v_gene: TRBV30; CDR3aa: CAWTVGRTNEKLFF; CDR3nt: TGTGCCTGGACCGTAGGAAGGACTAATGAAAAACTGTTTTTT
abundance: many; d_gene: TRBD2; j_gene: TRBJ2-1; v_gene: TRBV18; CDR3aa: CASSPPGRETLNEQFF; CDR3nt: TGTGCCAGCTCACCACCGGGGCGGGAGACCCTCAATGAGCAGTTCTTC
abundance: few; d_gene: -; j_gene: TRBJ2-3; v_gene: TRBV18; CDR3aa: CASSQNGDTQYF; CDR3nt: TGTGCCAGCTCACAAAACGGAGATACGCAGTATTTT
abundance: -; d_gene: TRBD2; j_gene: TRBJ2-1; v_gene: TRBV29-1; CDR3aa: CSGRAGVNEQFF; CDR3nt: TGCAGCGGCCGAGCGGGAGTCAATGAGCAGTTCTTC
abundance: -; d_gene: -; j_gene: TRBJ2-1; v_gene: TRBV20-1; CDR3aa: CSAISGGQTWFF; CDR3nt: TGCAGTGCCATTAGCGGAGGCCAAACCTGGTTCTTC
abundance: -; d_gene: -; j_gene: TRBJ2-1; v_gene: TRBV7-2; CDR3aa: CASSLDPASNEQFF; CDR3nt: TGTGCCAGCAGCTTAGATCCCGCAAGCAATGAGCAGTTCTTC
abundance: few; d_gene: -; j_gene: TRBJ2-2; v_gene: TRBV10-1; CDR3aa: CASTRGTGELFF; CDR3nt: TGCGCCAGCACTCGGGGGACCGGGGAGCTGTTTTTT
abundance: -; d_gene: -; j_gene: TRBJ1-6; v_gene: TRBV20-1; CDR3aa: CSARQDFNSPLHF; CDR3nt: TGCAGTGCTAGACAGGATTTTAATTCACCCCTCCACTTT
abundance: few; d_gene: TRBD2; j_gene: TRBJ2-7; v_gene: TRBV7-8; CDR3aa: CASSLGQAGVEQYF; CDR3nt: TGTGCCAGCAGCTTGGGTCAAGCGGGAGTCGAGCAGTACTTC
abundance: few; d_gene: TRBD2; j_gene: TRBJ2-1; v_gene: TRBV15; CDR3aa: CATSRDGSSGDNEQFF; CDR3nt: TGTGCCACCAGCAGAGATGGGTCTAGCGGCGACAATGAGCAGTTCTTC
abundance: -; d_gene: TRBD2; j_gene: TRBJ2-7; v_gene: TRBV7-9; CDR3aa: CASGGEYYEQYF; CDR3nt: TGTGCCAGCGGGGGGGAATACTACGAGCAGTACTTC
abundance: -; d_gene: -; j_gene: TRBJ2-7; v_gene: TRBV9; CDR3aa: CASSVDADSSYEQYF; CDR3nt: TGTGCCAGCAGCGTAGACGCCGACAGTTCCTACGAGCAGTACTTC
abundance: many; d_gene: -; j_gene: TRBJ2-5; v_gene: TRBV23-1; CDR3aa: CASSQKQETQYF; CDR3nt: TGCGCCAGCAGTCAGAAACAAGAGACCCAGTACTTC
abundance: -; d_gene: -; j_gene: TRBJ1-4; v_gene: TRBV12-3/TRBV12-4; CDR3aa: CASSLQGLRVEKLFF; CDR3nt: TGTGCCAGCAGTTTACAGGGACTGCGTGTTGAAAAACTGTTTTTT
abundance: few; d_gene: -; j_gene: TRBJ1-5; v_gene: TRBV7-9; CDR3aa: CASSSEVAGGQPQHF; CDR3nt: TGTGCCAGCAGCTCAGAGGTGGCAGGCGGTCAGCCCCAGCATTTT
abundance: -; d_gene: TRBD1; j_gene: TRBJ1-1; v_gene: TRBV5-1; CDR3aa: CASSLDLRGQAFF; CDR3nt: TGCGCCAGCAGCTTGGATCTCAGGGGGCAAGCTTTCTTT
abundance: -; d_gene: TRBD2; j_gene: TRBJ2-7; v_gene: TRBV10-3; CDR3aa: CAISGGTSDTYEQYF; CDR3nt: TGTGCCATCAGTGGTGGGACTAGCGATACCTACGAGCAGTACTTC
abundance: -; d_gene: TRBD1; j_gene: TRBJ2-3; v_gene: TRBV13; CDR3aa: CASSLQTGHTDTQYF; CDR3nt: TGTGCCAGCAGCCTTCAGACAGGGCACACAGATACGCAGTATTTT
abundance: many; d_gene: -; j_gene: TRBJ2-3; v_gene: TRBV30; CDR3aa: CAWGRAGTDTQYF; CDR3nt: TGTGCCTGGGGGAGAGCGGGCACAGATACGCAGTATTTT
abundance: few; d_gene: -; j_gene: TRBJ2-7; v_gene: TRBV3-1; CDR3aa: CASSQELRGYEQYF; CDR3nt: TGTGCCAGCAGCCAAGAACTAAGGGGCTACGAGCAGTACTTC
abundance: few; d_gene: TRBD2; j_gene: TRBJ2-3; v_gene: TRBV11-2; CDR3aa: CASSPRRPLAGGPVDTQYF; CDR3nt: TGTGCCAGCAGCCCCCGCCGCCCACTAGCGGGAGGGCCCGTAGATACGCAGTATTTT
abundance: -; d_gene: -; j_gene: TRBJ2-3; v_gene: TRBV10-3; CDR3aa: CAIRDSGRDTQYF; CDR3nt: TGTGCCATCAGGGACTCGGGGAGAGATACGCAGTATTTT
abundance: -; d_gene: -; j_gene: TRBJ1-4; v_gene: TRBV19; CDR3aa: CASSPQGPPTNEKLFF; CDR3nt: TGTGCCAGTAGTCCTCAGGGTCCGCCAACTAATGAAAAACTGTTTTTT
abundance: few; d_gene: -; j_gene: TRBJ1-1; v_gene: TRBV30; CDR3aa: CAWSNFGASNTEAFF; CDR3nt: TGTGCCTGGAGTAATTTCGGGGCCTCGAATACTGAAGCTTTCTTT
abundance: many; d_gene: TRBD2; j_gene: TRBJ2-5; v_gene: TRBV27; CDR3aa: CASGRGQETQYF; CDR3nt: TGTGCCAGCGGGCGGGGGCAAGAGACCCAGTACTTC
abundance: few; d_gene: TRBD2; j_gene: TRBJ2-7; v_gene: TRBV20-1; CDR3aa: CSARDMRTSRTYEQYF; CDR3nt: TGCAGTGCTAGGGACATGAGGACTAGCCGGACCTACGAGCAGTACTTC